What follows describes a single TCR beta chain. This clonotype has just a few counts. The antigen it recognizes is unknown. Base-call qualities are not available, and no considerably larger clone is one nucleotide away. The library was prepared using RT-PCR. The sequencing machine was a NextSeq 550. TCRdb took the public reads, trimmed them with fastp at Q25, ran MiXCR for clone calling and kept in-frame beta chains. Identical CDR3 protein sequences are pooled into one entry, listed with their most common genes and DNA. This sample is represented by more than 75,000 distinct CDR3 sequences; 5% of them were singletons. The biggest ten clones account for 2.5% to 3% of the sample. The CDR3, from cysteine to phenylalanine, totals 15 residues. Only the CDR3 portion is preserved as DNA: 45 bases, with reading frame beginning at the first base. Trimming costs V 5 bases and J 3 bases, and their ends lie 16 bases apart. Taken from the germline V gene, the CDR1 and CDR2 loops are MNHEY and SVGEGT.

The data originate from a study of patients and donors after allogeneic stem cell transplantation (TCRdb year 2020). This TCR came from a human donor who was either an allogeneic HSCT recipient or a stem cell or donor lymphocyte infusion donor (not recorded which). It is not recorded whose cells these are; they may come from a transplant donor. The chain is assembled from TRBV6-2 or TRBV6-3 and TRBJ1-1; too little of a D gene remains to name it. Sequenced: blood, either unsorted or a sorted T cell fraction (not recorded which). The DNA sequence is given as TGTGCCAGCAGTCCTATAGGCCAGTGGGACACTGAAGCTTTCTTT. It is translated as CASSPIGQWDTEAFF.